One and the same sample provided the 14 T cell receptor beta chains below, sequenced in a study of neurological immune-mediated disorders. TCRdb called the 5' RACE reads again in MiXCR, with one record for every CDR3 protein. The data show 40,000 to 60,000 distinct CDR3 sequences, about 3.5% seen once. Sequenced: PBMCs. Every receptor here comes from a man in his forties with multiple sclerosis.

Ten or more counts support this clonotype. This sequence joins TRBV5-1 and TRBJ2-7; D possibly uses TRBD1 or TRBD2 (5 bases each). The CDR3 runs to 15 residues. The germline CDR1 and CDR2 sequences are SGHRS and YFSETQ. Deletions cut 0 bases from V and 1 base from J, with 11 bases between. CDR3 protein: CASSLGGSRSYEQYF. CDR3 bases: TGCGCCAGCAGCTTGGGGGGGTCACGATCCTACGAGCAGTACTTC.

The V and J genes are TRBV20-1 and TRBJ1-1; TRBD1 aligns across 7 bases. Losses at the gene ends were 2 bases for V and 5 bases for J; bases not matched to a gene: 8. The germline CDR1 and CDR2 sequences are DFQATT and SNEGSKA (reference sequence). The CDR3 is 14 residues long. The DNA for the CDR3 is TGCAGTGCTAGACGACAGGGCCAAGGGACTGAAGCTTTCTTT. Its protein is CSARRQGQGTEAFF.

This clonotype has a count of ten or more. The V gene is TRBV6-6, the J gene TRBJ1-5; D is uncertain. Looked up from germline, CDR1 is MNHNY and CDR2 is SVGAGI (reference sequence). V lost 6 bases and J lost 6, with 15 bases in between. This CDR3 has 14 residues. CDR3 DNA: TGTGCCAGCAGGGCGATAGAGGGAGGTCAGCCCCAGCATTTT. This gives the protein CASRAIEGGQPQHF.

The V and J genes are TRBV5-1 and TRBJ2-2; 10 bases map to TRBD2. Germline V gives CDR1 SGHRS, CDR2 YFSETQ. V trimming: 4 bases; J trimming: 3 bases; junction bases outside the gene matches: 3. The CDR3 has 15 residues. The CDR3 DNA is TGCGCCAGCAGCGAGGGGACTAGCGACACCGGGGAGCTGTTTTTT. Translation gives CASSEGTSDTGELFF.

This clonotype was seen at least ten times. The rearrangement links TRBV10-3 to TRBJ1-5, with D unresolved. Germline V gives CDR1 ENHRY, CDR2 SYGVKD. This CDR3 comprises 12 residues. The germline V and J ends were trimmed by 3 bases and 4 bases, with 4 bases remaining between them. The chain's CDR3 is CAISDPNQPQHF. The CDR3 DNA reads TGTGCCATCAGTGACCCAAATCAGCCCCAGCATTTT.

This clonotype was seen repeatedly, ten times or more. This chain joins TRBV20-1 and TRBJ2-1; D is uncertain. The CDR3 is 14 residues long. Deletions cut 0 bases from V and 7 bases from J, with 13 bases between. Germline V gene sequence: CDR1 DFQATT, CDR2 SNEGSKA (reference sequence). CDR3 loop: CSARDAVARNEQFF. CDR3 DNA: TGCAGTGCTAGAGACGCAGTGGCCAGGAATGAGCAGTTCTTC.

This clonotype appeared a few times. One end of the junction varies from germline; a read error may be responsible. V gene TRBV20-1 combines with J gene TRBJ1-5; D gene unclear. CDR3 length: 12 residues. Germline CDR1 and CDR2: DFQATT and SNEGSKA (reference sequence). Written as DNA, the CDR3 is TGCAGTGCTAGAGTGAGTGATCAGCCCCAGAATTTT. Encoded protein: CSARVSDQPQNF.

This clonotype occurred many times. The chain employs TRBV7-9 and TRBJ1-6; D is unclear. The V gene lost 4 bases and the J gene lost 10 bases, with 14 bases spanning the gap. The length of the CDR3 is 14 residues. Germline V gene data show CDR1 as SEHNR and CDR2 as FQNEAQ (reference sequence). CDR3 in amino acids: CASSSPGEGSPLHF. The CDR3 DNA follows: TGTGCCAGCAGCTCTCCTGGGGAGGGCTCACCCCTCCACTTT.

V is TRBV5-1 and J is TRBJ2-7; 7 bases are shared with TRBD1. This CDR3 is 13 amino acids long. The germline CDR1 and CDR2 sequences are SGHRS and YFSETQ. Losses at the gene ends were 6 bases for V and 4 bases for J; bases not matched to a gene: 7. CDR3 sequence reads: CASKRQGRYEQYF. CDR3 in DNA: TGCGCCAGCAAGAGACAGGGACGATACGAGCAGTACTTC. The entire variable domain, with the rest obtained from reference TRBV5-1 and TRBJ2-7, is as follows: KAGVTQTPRYLIKTRGQQVTLSCSPISGHRSVSWYQQTPGQGLQFLFEYFSETQRNKGNFPGRFSGRQFSNSRSEMNVSTLELGDSALYLCASKRQGRYEQYFGPGTRLTVT.

This clonotype has only a few counts. This may stem from a read error, because a much larger clone lies one nucleotide away. V usage is TRBV10-3 and J usage is TRBJ1-3; D call uncertain. CDR1 and CDR2 (germline): ENHRY, SYGVKD. Trimming stripped 8 bases from V and 2 bases from J, with 4 bases between. The CDR3 consists of 11 residues. For the CDR3, the DNA is TGTGCCATCGGAACTGGAAACACCATATATTTT. Amino acids: CAIGTGNTIYF.

This clonotype came up many times. The chain uses TRBV5-1 and TRBJ2-7; a possible D gene is TRBD2 (6 bases). V lost 5 bases to trimming and J lost 6 bases, with 9 bases between them. Germline CDR1 and CDR2: SGHRS and YFSETQ. The CDR3 totals 11 residues. CDR3 DNA: TGCGCCAGCAGACTGGGGGGCGAGCAGTACTTC. Translating it yields CASRLGGEQYF.

Turning to this clonotype: Germline and junction disagree at one end, which may indicate a read error. The V call is TRBV12-3 or TRBV12-4, the J call TRBJ2-3, with D possibly being TRBD2 (5 bases). The CDR3 loop spans 14 amino acids. The CDR3 region has the DNA TGTGCCAGCAGTCCCCGTGGGAGCATAGATACGCAGTATTTT. Residues: CASSPRGSIDTQYF.

This clonotype has at least ten counts. The rearrangement links TRBV3-1 to TRBJ1-5; no reliable D call. This CDR3 is 18 amino acids long. Trimming left V 2 bases short and J 4 bases short, with 21 bases between. CDR1 is LGHDT, CDR2 YNNKEL, per germline (reference sequence). The CDR3 sequence: CASSQSTQQPGGNQPQHF. CDR3 in DNA: TGTGCCAGCAGCCAAAGTACGCAGCAACCAGGCGGGAATCAGCCCCAGCATTTT.

In its sample, this clonotype was seen many times. The chain carries TRBV12-3 or TRBV12-4 and TRBJ2-3; 8 bases line up with TRBD1. V shed 5 bases and J 7 bases; nucleotides not matched to a gene: 8. The length of the CDR3 is 14 residues. CDR3 nucleotide sequence: TGTGCCAGCAGTCAGAGGACAGGGAGGAATACGCAGTATTTT. It yields the protein CASSQRTGRNTQYF.